The entry below describes one T cell receptor (beta chain). Its specificity is unknown. This entry comes from a study of cytomegalovirus exposure and HLA in healthy donors. Overall study findings and caveats: Previous analysis showed most TCR beta V segments were productive about 90% or about 30% of the time. Rare sequences made up most TCRs, while some public TCRs were found in many donors.

With V trimmed by 7 bases and J by 1 base, 5 bases remained unmatched. The CDR3 contains 15 residues. Germline assignment: CDR1 SNHLY and CDR2 FYNNEI. Primers: 60 Vbeta forward and 13 Jbeta reverse. Clones were read by immunoSEQ multiplex PCR, and TCRdb kept only the in-frame ones, dropping some. Reported are about 210,000 clones; the ten largest clones contain under 1%. The sample was PBMCs. J is TRBJ2-3 and V is TRBV2; 10 bases map to TRBD1. This receptor was taken from a woman aged 30 to 39 in good health and CMV-seropositive. The CDR3 here is CASNRDRGGTDTQYF. CDR3 nucleotide sequence: TGTGCCAGCAATCGGGACAGGGGCGGCACAGATACGCAGTATTTT.